The rows below give T cell receptor beta chains drawn from one sample of a study of shared clonotypes between healthy human individuals. The repertoire was sequenced with immunoSEQ multiplex PCR; TCRdb's copy has only in-frame clones and lacks some. There are fewer than 350,000 clones in the sample; 80% to 90% occur only once, and about 16% lies in the top ten. Sequencing input: memory CD8+ T cells sorted from blood. The receptors come from a man younger than 35 in good health. The CDR3 runs from the conserved cysteine through the conserved F or W. The order of the fields is CDR3 length, D gene, clone size, J gene, V gene, CDR3 DNA, CDR3 protein. The D gene is left open where the match is weak. A row's size may be missing; if present it is once, few, many or a size class.

15,TRBD2,NA,TRBJ2-7,TRBV5-1,TGCGCCAGCAGCGGAATAGCGGGGGGGCTCTACGAGCAGTACTTC,CASSGIAGGLYEQYF
13,NA,NA,TRBJ1-2,TRBV28,TGTGCCAGCAGTTTGCTGTGGGACTATGGCTACACCTTC,CASSLLWDYGYTF
14,NA,NA,TRBJ1-1,TRBV10-3,TGTGCCATCAGTCGACGCGAAACTTTAACTGAAGCTTTCTTT,CAISRRETLTEAFF
13,NA,once,TRBJ1-2,TRBV2,TGTGCCAGCAGTGTCGCAGGGTTGGACGGCTACACCTTC,CASSVAGLDGYTF
14,NA,NA,TRBJ2-7,TRBV7-8,TGTGCCAGCAGCCCCCCTCGTATGTCCTACGAGCAGTACTTC,CASSPPRMSYEQYF
15,NA,NA,TRBJ2-3,TRBV11-2,TGTGCCAGCAGCTTACCCGGGGCTAGCGTTGATACGCAGTATTTT,CASSLPGASVDTQYF
14,NA,NA,TRBJ1-1,TRBV9,TGTGCCAGCAGCCGAGCTGGGGCGAACACTGAAGCTTTCTTT,CASSRAGANTEAFF
15,TRBD2,NA,TRBJ2-3,TRBV9,TGTGCCAGCAGCTATAGCGGGCGGAGCACAGATACGCAGTATTTT,CASSYSGRSTDTQYF
14,NA,NA,TRBJ2-7,TRBV6-1,TGTGCCAGCAGTGTAGTCGATGCCACCTACGAGCAGTACTTC,CASSVVDATYEQYF
12,NA,NA,TRBJ1-1,TRBV28,TGTGCCAGCAGTTTATTCGGCACTGAAGCTTTCTTT,CASSLFGTEAFF
16,TRBD1,NA,TRBJ2-1,TRBV10-3,TGTGCCATCAGTGGGTTGCGCTTACAGGGGACCGATGAGCAGTTCTTC,CAISGLRLQGTDEQFF
18,TRBD2,NA,TRBJ2-3,TRBV7-9,TGTGCCAGCAGCTCGACTCCGGGACTAGCGGGATTGGAAGATACGCAGTATTTT,CASSSTPGLAGLEDTQYF
14,NA,NA,TRBJ1-6,TRBV6-7,TGTGCCAGCAGTTACCAGGGATGCAATTCACCCCTCCACTTT,CASSYQGCNSPLHF
17,TRBD2,once,TRBJ2-7,TRBV7-8,TGTGCCAGCAGCTTCGTAGTGACCCTTCTAGCGGGAGCCGAGCAGTACTTC,CASSFVVTLLAGAEQYF
12,NA,NA,TRBJ2-7,TRBV5-4,TGTGCCAGCAGCCAAGGGGCGGGCGAGCAGTACTTC,CASSQGAGEQYF
12,NA,NA,TRBJ1-1,TRBV7-7,TGTGCTAGCAGCCCCATTGGGCTTGAAGCTTTCTTT,CASSPIGLEAFF
15,NA,NA,TRBJ2-7,TRBV4-1,TGCGCCAGCAGCCGACGCCGGGACGGAGCCTACGAGCAGTACTTC,CASSRRRDGAYEQYF
12,NA,once,TRBJ2-1,TRBV4-1,TGCGCCAGCAGCCGTATGAACAATGAGCAGTTCTTC,CASSRMNNEQFF
15,TRBD2,NA,TRBJ2-1,TRBV9,TGTGCCAGCAGTAGGACTAGCGGGGGGTTGCATGAGCAGTTCTTC,CASSRTSGGLHEQFF
17,TRBD2,NA,TRBJ2-1,TRBV5-4,TGTGCCAGCAGCCCCCCACCCGGGACTAGCGTATACAATGAGCAGTTCTTC,CASSPPPGTSVYNEQFF
15,NA,NA,TRBJ1-2,TRBV11-3,TGTGCCAGCAGGACCCAGGGCAGGGCGAACTATGGCTACACCTTC,CASRTQGRANYGYTF
11,NA,NA,TRBJ2-3,TRBV2,TGTGCCAGCAACCTGGCGGATACGCAGTATTTT,CASNLADTQYF
12,NA,once,TRBJ2-1,TRBV30,TGTGCCTGGAGCGGGGCAAAGAATGAGCAGTTCTTC,CAWSGAKNEQFF
14,NA,NA,TRBJ2-5,TRBV27,TGTGCCAGCAGTTTATTAGGGGTGGAAGAGACCCAGTACTTC,CASSLLGVEETQYF
14,NA,NA,TRBJ1-4,TRBV4-1,TGCGCCAGCAGCCAACAGAGAGATAATGAAAAACTGTTTTTT,CASSQQRDNEKLFF
12,NA,NA,TRBJ1-2,TRBV6-1,TGTGCCACCCCGGGACTAGGGTATGGCTACACCTTC,CATPGLGYGYTF
14,NA,NA,TRBJ2-3,TRBV10-3,TGTGCCATCAGTGCATGGAGGCTCTACTCTACGCAGTATTTT,CAISAWRLYSTQYF
15,NA,NA,TRBJ1-6,TRBV4-1,TGCGCCAGCAGCCAAGTTGACAGGACGACATCACCCCTCCACTTT,CASSQVDRTTSPLHF
16,TRBD1,NA,TRBJ2-4,TRBV25-1,TGTGCCAGCAGTGACCCACGGACAGGGGGGACGAACATTCAGTACTTC,CASSDPRTGGTNIQYF
14,TRBD1,NA,TRBJ1-2,TRBV5-4,TGTGCCAGCAGCTATGACAGGGGTAACTATGGCTACACCTTC,CASSYDRGNYGYTF
15,NA,NA,TRBJ1-6,TRBV28,TGTGCCAGCACCTCAGGCAGAGACTATAATTCACCCCTCCACTTT,CASTSGRDYNSPLHF
14,NA,NA,TRBJ1-1,TRBV11-2,TGTGCCAGCAGCACCGCCTGGAGGGGGACTGAAGCTTTCTTT,CASSTAWRGTEAFF
13,NA,once,TRBJ2-1,TRBV7-9,TGTGCCAGCAGCCCCGGAGTTAGGGATGAGCAGTTCTTC,CASSPGVRDEQFF
17,TRBD2,NA,TRBJ2-1,TRBV4-1,TGCGCCAGCAGCCAAGAAACCCGCGGGGGGGCCGACAATGAGCAGTTCTTC,CASSQETRGGADNEQFF
13,TRBD2,few,TRBJ2-1,TRBV27,TGTGCCAGCACTAGCGGGACTTACAATGAGCAGTTCTTC,CASTSGTYNEQFF
16,NA,once,TRBJ2-5,TRBV7-9,TGTGCCAGCAGCTTAGGGGCTACGTCGAATAAAGAGACCCAGTACTTC,CASSLGATSNKETQYF
15,TRBD1,NA,TRBJ2-3,TRBV13,TGTGCCAGCAGCCTAGGGACAGGAGTCACAGATACGCAGTATTTT,CASSLGTGVTDTQYF
15,NA,once,TRBJ1-1,TRBV28,TGTGCCAGCAGCGTAAGGGACACCGCGAACACTGAAGCTTTCTTT,CASSVRDTANTEAFF
13,NA,NA,TRBJ2-7,TRBV5-6,TGTGCCAGCAGCTTGTCCTTGGGGGACGAGCAGTACTTC,CASSLSLGDEQYF
12,NA,once,TRBJ2-7,TRBV2,TGTGCCAGCAGTGGTGGGGAACTCGAGCAGTACTTC,CASSGGELEQYF
17,NA,NA,TRBJ1-5,TRBV28,TGTGCCAGCAGTTTAATGCAGGGTTATAGTGGTAATCAGCCCCAGCATTTT,CASSLMQGYSGNQPQHF
15,NA,NA,TRBJ1-3,TRBV7-9,TGTGCCAGCAGCCACAGGGCTACATCTGGAAACACCATATATTTT,CASSHRATSGNTIYF
12,NA,NA,TRBJ2-7,TRBV27,TGTGCCAGCAGCACGGGTCCGTCCGAGCAGTACTTC,CASSTGPSEQYF
14,TRBD1,few,TRBJ1-1,TRBV2,TGTGCCAGCAGTGGCGACAGGGGTGGCACTGAAGCTTTCTTT,CASSGDRGGTEAFF
17,NA,NA,TRBJ2-2,TRBV7-6,TGTGCCAGCAGCTTAGACGGGCCGATGCTGAACACCGGGGAGCTGTTTTTT,CASSLDGPMLNTGELFF
16,TRBD2,NA,TRBJ2-7,TRBV27,TGTGCCAGCAGTTTGATTTCGGCTAGCGGCTCCTACGAGCAGTACTTC,CASSLISASGSYEQYF
15,NA,NA,TRBJ1-1,TRBV2,TGTGCCATCCCGGGGGGGGCCGGGGCGAACACTGAAGCTTTCTTT,CAIPGGAGANTEAFF
14,NA,NA,TRBJ2-1,TRBV6-5,TGTGCCAGCAGTTCTTGGACGGATGGCAATGAGCAGTTCTTC,CASSSWTDGNEQFF
15,NA,NA,TRBJ2-1,TRBV6-6,TGTGCCAGCAGTTCCGACAGGTCCGTCTACAATGAGCAGTTCTTC,CASSSDRSVYNEQFF